What follows is one T cell receptor beta chain and its context. This specimen comes from a study of Ad26.COV2.S vaccination and SARS-CoV-2 variants. About the study: Donor had been placed in the Ad26.COV2.S arm of the COV1001 trial. Intramuscular Ad26.COV2.S at 5x10^10 or 1x10^11 viral particles.

Indicated treatment: roughly 19 received Ad26.COV2.S at low or high dose, single or two shots; a few received placebo; per-sample allocation not given. Specimens were obtained on day 63 following the first vaccine or placebo injection. The CDR3 is 15 residues long. Germline-derived CDR1 and CDR2 are MGHRA and YSYEKL. V gave up 1 base and J gave up 4 bases, with 13 bases separating them. Here immunoSEQ multiplex PCR was the method, and the copy in TCRdb shows in-frame clones only, minus some. The sample shows approximately 300,000 clones, about 82% of them seen only once. The material was peripheral blood, obtained in a trial of Ad26.COV2.S vaccine versus placebo. The origin of this receptor is a person between 18 and 65 years old who received the Ad26.COV2.S COVID-19 vaccine or a placebo. V and J are TRBV4-1 and TRBJ1-1, with D possibly TRBD1 on 6 matching bases. The CDR3 bases are TGCGCCAGCAGCCAAGTTGGGGGGCCGGGCACTGAAGCTTTCTTT. It specifies CASSQVGGPGTEAFF.